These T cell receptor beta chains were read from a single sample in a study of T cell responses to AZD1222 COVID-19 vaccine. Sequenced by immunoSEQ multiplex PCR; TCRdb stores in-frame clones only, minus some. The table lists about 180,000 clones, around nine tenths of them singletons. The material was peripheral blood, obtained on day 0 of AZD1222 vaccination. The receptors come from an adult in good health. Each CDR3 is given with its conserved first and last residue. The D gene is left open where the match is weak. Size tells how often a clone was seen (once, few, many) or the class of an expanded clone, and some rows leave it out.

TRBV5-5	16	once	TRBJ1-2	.	CASSSPTGLGSYGYTF	TGTGCCAGCAGCTCACCGACAGGCCTGGGATCCTATGGCTACACCTTC
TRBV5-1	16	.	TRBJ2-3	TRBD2	CASSFRSGGNTDTQYF	TGCGCCAGCAGCTTCAGGAGCGGGGGAAACACAGATACGCAGTATTTT
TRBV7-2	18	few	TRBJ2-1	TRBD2	CASSSPGTSGRAGFEQFF	TGTGCCAGCAGCTCCCCAGGGACTAGCGGGAGGGCCGGGTTTGAGCAGTTCTTC
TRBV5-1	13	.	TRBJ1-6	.	CASTTGPDSPLHF	TGCGCCAGCACCACAGGGCCCGATTCACCCCTCCACTTT
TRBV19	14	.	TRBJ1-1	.	CASTRMGTNTEAFF	TGTGCCAGTACCCGGATGGGCACAAACACTGAAGCTTTCTTT
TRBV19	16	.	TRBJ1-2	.	CASSIVATADVYGYTF	TGTGCCAGTAGTATTGTGGCGACAGCGGATGTCTATGGCTACACCTTC
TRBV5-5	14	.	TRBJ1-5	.	CASSLVVKGQPQHF	TGTGCCAGCAGCTTGGTCGTTAAGGGACAGCCCCAGCATTTT
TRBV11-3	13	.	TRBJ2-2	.	CASSLVATGELFF	TGTGCCAGCAGCTTAGTGGCCACCGGGGAGCTGTTTTTT
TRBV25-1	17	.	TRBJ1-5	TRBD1	CASSGGKGAYGNQPQHF	TGTGCCAGCAGTGGGGGGAAGGGGGCCTATGGCAATCAGCCCCAGCATTTT
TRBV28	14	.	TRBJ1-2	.	CASSFVGLSYGYTF	TGTGCCAGCAGTTTTGTAGGGTTATCCTATGGCTACACCTTC
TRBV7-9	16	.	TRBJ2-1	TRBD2	CASSDGSGGALDEQFF	TGTGCCAGCAGCGATGGTAGCGGGGGGGCCCTAGATGAGCAGTTCTTC
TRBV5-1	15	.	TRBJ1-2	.	CASSGEPTRSRGYTF	TGCGCCAGCAGTGGGGAGCCTACGAGGTCTCGCGGCTACACCTTC
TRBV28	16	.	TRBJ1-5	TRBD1	CASGSSGTESNQPQHF	TGTGCCAGCGGTTCTTCCGGGACAGAGAGCAATCAGCCCCAGCATTTT
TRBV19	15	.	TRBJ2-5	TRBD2	CASSTSGGALETQYF	TGTGCCAGTAGTACGAGCGGGGGGGCTTTGGAGACCCAGTACTTC
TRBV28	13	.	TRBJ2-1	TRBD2	CASSTAGGPGQFF	TGTGCCAGCAGTACAGCGGGAGGGCCAGGGCAGTTCTTC
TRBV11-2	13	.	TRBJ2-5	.	CASSLFQGETQYF	TGTGCCAGCAGCTTATTTCAAGGAGAGACCCAGTACTTC
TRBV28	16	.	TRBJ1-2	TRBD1	CASSSGQGGGNYGYTF	TGTGCCAGCAGTTCGGGACAGGGAGGAGGTAACTATGGCTACACCTTC
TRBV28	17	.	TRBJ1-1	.	CASSPPGRRGGNTEAFF	TGTGCCAGCAGTCCCCCAGGTCGACGGGGGGGTAACACTGAAGCTTTCTTT
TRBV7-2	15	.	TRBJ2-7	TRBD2	CASSPGLADTYEQYF	TGTGCCAGCAGCCCGGGACTAGCGGACACCTACGAGCAGTACTTC
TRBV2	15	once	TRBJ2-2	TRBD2	CASKVREGPTGELFF	TGTGCCAGCAAAGTCCGGGAGGGCCCCACCGGGGAGCTGTTTTTT
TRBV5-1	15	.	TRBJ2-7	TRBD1	CASRGIGTGVHEQYF	TGCGCCAGCAGGGGGATAGGGACAGGGGTCCACGAGCAGTACTTC
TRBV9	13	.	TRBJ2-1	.	CASSPREDNEQFF	TGTGCCAGCAGCCCCCGAGAGGACAATGAGCAGTTCTTC
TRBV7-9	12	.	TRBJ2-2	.	CASIPNTGELFF	TGTGCCAGCATTCCTAACACCGGGGAGCTGTTTTTT
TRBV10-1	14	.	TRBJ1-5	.	CAGRAGGGNQPRHF	TGCGCCGGCCGAGCGGGTGGGGGCAATCAGCCCCGGCATTTT
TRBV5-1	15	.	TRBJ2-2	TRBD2	CASSYGLASTGELFF	TGCGCCAGCAGCTACGGACTAGCTTCCACCGGGGAGCTGTTTTTT
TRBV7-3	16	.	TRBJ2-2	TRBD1	CASSSTGGFKTGELFF	TGTGCCAGTTCCTCGACAGGGGGCTTCAAAACCGGGGAGCTGTTTTTT
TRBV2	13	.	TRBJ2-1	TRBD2	CASSKDRGDEQFF	TGTGCCAGCAGCAAAGATCGGGGGGATGAGCAGTTCTTC
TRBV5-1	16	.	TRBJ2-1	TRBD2	CASSGASGATYNEQFF	TGCGCCAGCAGCGGGGCTAGCGGGGCCACCTACAATGAGCAGTTCTTC